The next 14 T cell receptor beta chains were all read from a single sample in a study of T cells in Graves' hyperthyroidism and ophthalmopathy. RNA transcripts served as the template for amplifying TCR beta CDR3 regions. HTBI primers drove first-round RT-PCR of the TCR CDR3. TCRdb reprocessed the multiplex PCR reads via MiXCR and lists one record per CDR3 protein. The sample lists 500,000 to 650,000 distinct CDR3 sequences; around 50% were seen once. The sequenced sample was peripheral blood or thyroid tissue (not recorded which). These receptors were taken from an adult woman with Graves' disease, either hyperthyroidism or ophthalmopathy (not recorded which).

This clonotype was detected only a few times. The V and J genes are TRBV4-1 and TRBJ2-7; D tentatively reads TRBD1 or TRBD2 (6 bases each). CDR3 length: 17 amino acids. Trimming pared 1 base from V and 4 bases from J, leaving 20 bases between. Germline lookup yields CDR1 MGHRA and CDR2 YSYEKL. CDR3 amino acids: CASSQGRRGDSVYEQYF. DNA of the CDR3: TGCGCCAGCAGCCAAGGCCGTAGGGGGGACTCGGTTTACGAGCAGTACTTC.

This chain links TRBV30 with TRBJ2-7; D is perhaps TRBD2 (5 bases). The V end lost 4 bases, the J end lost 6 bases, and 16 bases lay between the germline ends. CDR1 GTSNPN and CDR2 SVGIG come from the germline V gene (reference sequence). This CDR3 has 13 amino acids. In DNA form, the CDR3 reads TGTGCCTGGACCCTTACTAGTCGAAGCGAGCAGTACTTC. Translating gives CAWTLTSRSEQYF.

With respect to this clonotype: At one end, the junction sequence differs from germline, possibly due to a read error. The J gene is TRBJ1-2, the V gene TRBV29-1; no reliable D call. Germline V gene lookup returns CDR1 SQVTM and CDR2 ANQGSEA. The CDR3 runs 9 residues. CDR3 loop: CSVARLAHF. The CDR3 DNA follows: TGCAGCGTTGCCAGGTTAGCCCACTTC.

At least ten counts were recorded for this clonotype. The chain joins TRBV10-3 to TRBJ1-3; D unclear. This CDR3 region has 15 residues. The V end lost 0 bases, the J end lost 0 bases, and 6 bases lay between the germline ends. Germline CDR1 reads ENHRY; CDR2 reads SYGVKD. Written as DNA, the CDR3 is TGTGCCATCAGTGAGTCCCCAAGCTCTGGAAACACCATATATTTT. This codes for CAISESPSSGNTIYF.

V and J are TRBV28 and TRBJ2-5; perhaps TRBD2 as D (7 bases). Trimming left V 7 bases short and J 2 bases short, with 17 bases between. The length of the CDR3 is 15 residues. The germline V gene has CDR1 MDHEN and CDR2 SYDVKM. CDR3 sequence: CASIPSGGRQETQYF. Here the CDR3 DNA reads TGTGCCAGCATTCCCTCGGGGGGCAGGCAAGAGACCCAGTACTTC.

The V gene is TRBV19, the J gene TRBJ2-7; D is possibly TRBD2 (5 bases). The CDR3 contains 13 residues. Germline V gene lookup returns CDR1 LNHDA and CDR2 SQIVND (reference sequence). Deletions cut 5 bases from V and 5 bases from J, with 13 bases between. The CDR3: CASSPSPSNEQYF. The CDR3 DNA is TGTGCCAGTAGTCCCTCCCCTAGCAACGAGCAGTACTTC.

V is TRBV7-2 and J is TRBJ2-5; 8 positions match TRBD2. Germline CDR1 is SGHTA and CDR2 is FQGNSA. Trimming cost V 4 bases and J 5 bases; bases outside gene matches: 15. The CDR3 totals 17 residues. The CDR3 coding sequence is TGTGCCAGCAGCTACCGAAGCGGGACTAGTGATCGGGAGACCCAGTACTTC. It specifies CASSYRSGTSDRETQYF. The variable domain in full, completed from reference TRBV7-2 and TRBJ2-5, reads GAGVSQSPSNKVTEKGKDVELRCDPISGHTALYWYRQSLGQGLEFLIYFQGNSAPDKSGLPSDRFSAERTGGSVSTLTIQRTQQEDSAVYLCASSYRSGTSDRETQYFGPGTRLLVL.

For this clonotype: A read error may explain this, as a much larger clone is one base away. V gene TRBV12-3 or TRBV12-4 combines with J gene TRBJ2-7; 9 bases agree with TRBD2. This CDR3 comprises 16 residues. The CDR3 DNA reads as TGTGCCAGCAGTTTTAGCGGGGGTAAATCCGCTTACGGGCAGTACTTC. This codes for CASSFSGGKSAYGQYF.

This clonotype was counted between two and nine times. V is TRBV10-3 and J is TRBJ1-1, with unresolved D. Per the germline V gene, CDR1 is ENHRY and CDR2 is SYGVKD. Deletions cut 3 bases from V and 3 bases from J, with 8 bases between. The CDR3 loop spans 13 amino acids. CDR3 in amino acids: CAISESLDTEAFF. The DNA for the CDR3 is TGTGCCATCAGTGAATCGTTGGACACTGAAGCTTTCTTT.

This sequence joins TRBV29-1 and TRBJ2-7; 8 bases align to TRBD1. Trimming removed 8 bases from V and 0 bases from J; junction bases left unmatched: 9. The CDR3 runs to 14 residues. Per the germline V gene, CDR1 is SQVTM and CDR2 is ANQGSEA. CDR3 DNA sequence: TGCAGCTGGGGGACAGGTGCTATCTCCTACGAGCAGTACTTC. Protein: CSWGTGAISYEQYF.

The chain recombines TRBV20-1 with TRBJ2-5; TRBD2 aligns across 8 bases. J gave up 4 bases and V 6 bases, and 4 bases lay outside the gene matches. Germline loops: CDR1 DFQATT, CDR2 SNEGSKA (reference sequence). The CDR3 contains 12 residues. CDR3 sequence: CSALTSGETQYF. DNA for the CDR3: TGCAGTGCCTTAACTAGCGGAGAGACCCAGTACTTC.

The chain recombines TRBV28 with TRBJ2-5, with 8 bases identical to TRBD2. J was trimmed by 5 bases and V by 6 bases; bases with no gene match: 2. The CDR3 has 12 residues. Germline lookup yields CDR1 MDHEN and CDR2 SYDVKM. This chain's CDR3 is CASRRLAETQYF. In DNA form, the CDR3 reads TGTGCCAGCAGGAGACTAGCGGAGACCCAGTACTTC.

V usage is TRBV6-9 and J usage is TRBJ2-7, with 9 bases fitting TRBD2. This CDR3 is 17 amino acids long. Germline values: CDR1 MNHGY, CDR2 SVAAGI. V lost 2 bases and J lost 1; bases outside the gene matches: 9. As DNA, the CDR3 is TGTGCCAGCAGTTATGAGATAGCGGGAGATTTTTCCTACGAGCAGTACTTC. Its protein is CASSYEIAGDFSYEQYF.

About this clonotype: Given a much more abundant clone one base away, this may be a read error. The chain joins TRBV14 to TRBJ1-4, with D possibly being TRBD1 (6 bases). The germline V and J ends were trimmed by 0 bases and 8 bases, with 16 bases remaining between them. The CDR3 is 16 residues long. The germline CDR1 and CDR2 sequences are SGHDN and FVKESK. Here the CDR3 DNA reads TGTGCCAGCAGCCAAGAAACCGGGGGGGCCTCGGAAAAACTGTTTTTT. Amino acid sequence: CASSQETGGASEKLFF.